These 32 T cell receptor beta chains were all obtained from the same sample, sequenced in a study of cytomegalovirus exposure and HLA in healthy donors. The study ran its PCR with 60 Vbeta and 13 Jbeta primers. Profiled with immunoSEQ multiplex PCR; TCRdb holds only in-frame clones, not every one. In the table there are about 45,000 clones, about 78% of which are singletons. Sequencing was done on a sample of PBMCs. The origin of the receptors is a woman aged 25 to 39 in good health and CMV-seronegative.

This chain joins TRBV29-1 and TRBJ2-5, with unresolved D. The CDR3 has 14 residues. Looked up from germline, CDR1 is SQVTM and CDR2 is ANQGSEA. Trimming removed 7 bases from V and 2 bases from J, with 17 bases in between. The CDR3 bases are TGCAGCGCCTCTCCCAGACTGTTACAAGAGACCCAGTACTTC. Its translation is CSASPRLLQETQYF. The variable domain in full, with the rest retrieved from reference TRBV29-1 and TRBJ2-5, is SAVISQKPSRDICQRGTSLTIQCQVDSQVTMMFWYRQQPGQSLTLIATANQGSEATYESGFVIDKFPISRPNLTFSTLTVSNMSPEDSSIYLCSASPRLLQETQYFGPGTRLLVL.

J is TRBJ2-5 and V is TRBV6-4; 8 bases are shared with TRBD2. Germline values: CDR1 MRHNA, CDR2 SNTAGT. The J segment lost 2 bases and the V segment lost 5 bases, leaving 7 bases of the junction unmatched. The CDR3 contains 15 residues. CDR3 sequence reads: CASSQGGGTQETQYF. DNA for the CDR3: TGTGCCAGCAGTCAAGGCGGGGGGACACAAGAGACCCAGTACTTC.

CDR3: CASSEYWTSGTDTQYF. The CDR3, as DNA: TGTGCCAGCAGTGAATACTGGACTAGCGGGACGGATACGCAGTATTTT. V is TRBV6-1 and J is TRBJ2-3; 12 bases align to TRBD2. J gave up 6 bases and V 2 bases, and 6 bases lay outside the gene matches. The CDR3 totals 16 residues. Germline assignment: CDR1 MNHNS and CDR2 SASEGT.

This chain joins TRBV6-1 and TRBJ1-1; unclear D gene. The V end lost 2 bases, the J end lost 2 bases, and 9 bases lay between the germline ends. The CDR3 length is 14 residues. Looked up from germline, CDR1 is MNHNS and CDR2 is SASEGT. The CDR3 region is CASSEQAENTEAFF. The CDR3 nucleotides read TGTGCCAGCAGTGAACAGGCAGAAAACACTGAAGCTTTCTTT.

V usage is TRBV11-2 and J usage is TRBJ1-2, with 9 nucleotides matching TRBD1. V shed 4 bases, J shed 6 bases, and the junction held 12 bases outside the gene matches. The CDR3 is made up of 16 amino acids. Per germline, CDR1 SGHAT and CDR2 FQNNGV. The chain's CDR3 is CASSSYRDRERNGYTF. The CDR3, as DNA: TGTGCCAGCAGCTCTTACCGGGACAGGGAGAGGAATGGCTACACCTTC.

For the CDR3, the DNA is TGTGCCTGGAGTCGGGACAGAGGCAATCAGCCCCAGCATTTT. It specifies CAWSRDRGNQPQHF. The V and J genes are TRBV30 and TRBJ1-5, with 7 bases identical to TRBD1. J lost 2 bases, V lost 2 bases, and 3 bases had no gene match. The germline CDR1 and CDR2 sequences are GTSNPN and SVGIG (reference sequence). The CDR3 extends over 14 amino acids.

By sample fraction, this clone is medium-sized. The rearrangement joins TRBV6-5 to TRBJ2-2; perhaps TRBD1 as D (5 bases). CDR3 length: 13 amino acids. Germline V CDR1 and CDR2: MNHEY, SVGAGI. V lost 6 bases and J lost 5, with 10 bases in between. In DNA, the CDR3 is TGTGCCAGCAGCGTAGGGGTTACCGGGGAGCTGTTTTTT. Its translation: CASSVGVTGELFF.

This clone was recorded a few times. The chain carries TRBV23-1 and TRBJ2-2; 13 bases align to TRBD2. TRBV23-1 is labeled an ORF, and its function is uncertain. The CDR3 covers 17 residues. The J segment lost 4 bases and the V segment lost 3 bases, leaving 5 bases of the junction unmatched. CDR3 nucleotide sequence: TGCGCCAGCAGTCAGTCAACTAGCGGGGGGGTCACCGGGGAGCTGTTTTTT. Protein: CASSQSTSGGVTGELFF.

In this sample, this clone turned up once. This chain joins TRBV7-3 and TRBJ2-1, with D perhaps TRBD1 (6 bases). Germline CDR1 reads SGHTA; CDR2 reads FQGTGA. CDR3 length equals 14 residues. Trimming took off 1 base at V and 5 bases at J, with 9 bases between the two ends. In DNA form, the CDR3 reads TGTGCCAGCAGCTTAAACGCAGGGGACAATGAGCAGTTCTTC. Its translation is CASSLNAGDNEQFF. Supplemented by reference TRBV7-3 and TRBJ2-1, the full variable domain reads GAGVSQTPSNKVTEKGKYVELRCDPISGHTALYWYRQSLGQGPEFLIYFQGTGAADDSGLPNDRFFAVRPEGSVSTLKIQRTERGDSAVYLCASSLNAGDNEQFFGPGTRLTVL.

The chain combines TRBV6-1 with TRBJ1-3; D unclear. The CDR3 sequence is 12 residues long. Per the germline V gene, CDR1 is MNHNS and CDR2 is SASEGT. V dropped 6 bases and J dropped 7 bases, with 10 bases sitting between them. The CDR3 region is CASRFVSNTIYF. For the CDR3, the DNA is TGTGCCAGCAGGTTTGTGTCGAACACCATATATTTT.

The gene calls are TRBV11-2 and TRBJ2-7; D is perhaps TRBD2 (5 bases). This CDR3 is built from 14 residues. Germline V gene data show CDR1 as SGHAT and CDR2 as FQNNGV. V lost 5 bases and J lost 6, with 17 bases in between. The CDR3, as DNA: TGTGCCAGCAGCCCCCTATGGCGGGTGTTCGAGCAGTACTTC. This translates into CASSPLWRVFEQYF.

This clone has just one count. V gene TRBV30 combines with J gene TRBJ2-7; no clear D. V gave up 0 bases and J gave up 4 bases, with 4 bases separating them. CDR1 and CDR2 from the germline V gene are GTSNPN and SVGIG (reference sequence). The CDR3 is made up of 11 amino acids. The CDR3 sequence is CAWSVTYEQYF. The CDR3 bases are TGTGCCTGGAGTGTAACATACGAGCAGTACTTC.

This clone was seen a handful of times. V is TRBV10-1 and J is TRBJ1-1; D might be TRBD1 (6 bases). CDR1 is WNHNN, CDR2 SYGVQD, per germline (reference sequence). Trimming took off 0 bases at V and 0 bases at J, with 14 bases between the two ends. This CDR3 contains 17 residues. The CDR3 DNA sequence: TGCGCCAGCAGTGAGTCGTTTGGGGGCTCGATGAACACTGAAGCTTTCTTT. Protein product: CASSESFGGSMNTEAFF.

A few counts support this clone. CDR3: CASSDPGDRRVQYF. The CDR3 DNA reads as TGCGCCAGCAGTGATCCTGGGGACAGACGCGTGCAGTACTTC. The rearrangement links TRBV10-1 to TRBJ2-7; 7 bases line up with TRBD1. Germline trimming cut 3 bases from V and 9 bases from J; bases unmatched to any gene: 11. The CDR3 runs to 14 residues. The germline V gene encodes CDR1 WNHNN and CDR2 SYGVQD (reference sequence).

This clone was recorded a few times. The chain combines TRBV5-6 with TRBJ2-2; D possibly corresponds to TRBD2 (6 bases). V gave up 3 bases and J gave up 2 bases, with 17 bases separating them. This CDR3 has 17 amino acids. CDR1 SGHDT and CDR2 YYEEEE come from the germline V gene. CDR3 coding DNA: TGTGCCAGCAGCTATTTGGTGGCTAGCGACAACACCGGGGAGCTGTTTTTT. It translates to CASSYLVASDNTGELFF.

The J gene is TRBJ1-4, the V gene TRBV30; tentative D call: TRBD1 (6 bases). Germline CDR1 GTSNPN, CDR2 SVGIG (reference sequence). The CDR3 consists of 13 residues. CDR3 sequence (DNA): TGTGCAATGAACCAGGGGCTAAATGAAAAACTGTTTTTT. This encodes CAMNQGLNEKLFF. Drawing the rest from reference TRBV30 and TRBJ1-4, the complete variable domain is SQTIHQWPATLVQPVGSPLSLECTVEGTSNPNLYWYRQAAGRGLQLLFYSVGIGQISSEVPQNLSASRPQDRQFILSSKKLLLSDSGFYLCAMNQGLNEKLFFGSGTQLSVL.

The chain has TRBV29-1 and TRBJ2-7; tentatively, D is TRBD2 (7 bases). The CDR3 length is 13 residues. The germline V gene has CDR1 SQVTM and CDR2 ANQGSEA. V was cut by 7 bases and J by 9 bases, with 22 bases left in between. CDR3 in DNA: TGCAGCGCTGGGGGGGCTCCCCAAGGATTGCAGTACTTC. Translated, it gives CSAGGAPQGLQYF.

This chain connects TRBV9 to TRBJ2-1; 7 nucleotides agree with TRBD1. Germline V CDR1 and CDR2: SGDLS, YYNGEE. Trimming cost V 3 bases and J 0 bases; bases outside gene matches: 3. This CDR3 has 15 amino acids. Here the CDR3 reads CASSADRSSYNEQFF. The CDR3 nucleotides are TGTGCCAGCAGCGCGGACAGGAGCTCCTACAATGAGCAGTTCTTC.

This clone ranks as medium-sized. The gene calls are TRBV7-2 and TRBJ2-5; TRBD2 is a possible D gene (6 bases). This CDR3 region has 13 residues. CDR1 is SGHTA and CDR2 is FQGNSA in the germline V gene. With 5 bases removed from V and 0 bases from J, the gap between germline ends came to 7 bases. The CDR3 nucleotides read TGTGCCAGCAGCGCGGGACACCAAGAGACCCAGTACTTC. This encodes CASSAGHQETQYF.

The V gene is TRBV5-1, the J gene TRBJ2-1; TRBD1 matches at 10 bases. This CDR3 has 16 amino acids. The junction had 10 bases not matched to a gene; V was cut back by 2 bases and J by 8 bases. Germline V gives CDR1 SGHRS, CDR2 YFSETQ. The CDR3, as DNA: TGCGCCAGCAGCTTTTCCGGGACAGGGGTTTTTGATGAGCAGTTCTTC. It codes for CASSFSGTGVFDEQFF.

The chain combines TRBV18 with TRBJ1-5; 7 bases are a match to TRBD1. Germline lookup yields CDR1 KGHSH and CDR2 LQKENI. With 4 bases clipped from V and 4 bases from J, the junction kept 4 bases outside the gene matches. This CDR3 region has 14 residues. This CDR3 is CASSLGTDNQPQHF. CDR3 DNA: TGTGCCAGCTCACTAGGGACAGATAATCAGCCCCAGCATTTT.

The chain joins TRBV5-6 to TRBJ1-1; D possibly corresponds to TRBD1 (6 bases). The CDR3 has 14 residues. Germline V lookup: CDR1 SGHDT, CDR2 YYEEEE. The V and J ends lost 0 bases and 1 base respectively, with 7 bases between them. The DNA of the CDR3 is TGTGCCAGCAGCTTGGACAGGGCGAACACTGAAGCTTTCTTT. Translation: CASSLDRANTEAFF.

In its sample, this clone was seen a few times. This chain links TRBV30 with TRBJ1-4, with a possible D match to TRBD1 (5 bases). The germline V gene has CDR1 GTSNPN and CDR2 SVGIG (reference sequence). V lost 5 bases and J lost 10, with 26 bases in between. The CDR3 totals 16 residues. The CDR3 sequence: CAWGRLTGTLDGKLFF. Written as DNA, the CDR3 is TGTGCCTGGGGTCGCCTAACCGGGACTCTGGATGGAAAACTGTTTTTT.

The chain joins TRBV6-6 to TRBJ1-1; no clear D. This CDR3 is 13 amino acids long. Germline CDR1 is MNHNY and CDR2 is SVGAGI (reference sequence). V was cut by 6 bases and J by 7 bases, with 15 bases left in between. The CDR3 loop reads CASSSDPRGEAFF. CDR3 DNA: TGTGCCAGCAGCTCAGACCCGAGAGGTGAAGCTTTCTTT.

The chain combines TRBV5-6 with TRBJ1-1; no definite D call. The CDR3 runs to 14 residues. The ends were cut back, 0 bases at V and 1 base at J, with 7 bases in the middle. Germline CDR1 is SGHDT and CDR2 is YYEEEE. CDR3 residues: CASSLGQPNTEAFF. The CDR3 DNA reads as TGTGCCAGCAGCTTGGGACAACCGAACACTGAAGCTTTCTTT.

The gene calls are TRBV7-9 and TRBJ2-7; a possible D gene is TRBD1 (6 bases). The ends were cut back, 7 bases at V and 6 bases at J, with 16 bases in the middle. Germline V lookup: CDR1 SEHNR, CDR2 FQNEAQ (reference sequence). The CDR3 spans 13 residues. The CDR3 spells CASIELQGGEQYF. The CDR3, as DNA: TGTGCCAGCATCGAATTACAGGGTGGCGAGCAGTACTTC.

The V call is TRBV5-4, the J call TRBJ2-3; 10 nucleotides align to TRBD2. Germline CDR1 SGHNT, CDR2 YYREEE (reference sequence). This CDR3 is 17 amino acids long. The J segment lost 1 base and the V segment lost 2 bases, leaving 7 bases of the junction unmatched. The CDR3 protein is CASSFQLAGRGTDTQYF. In DNA, the CDR3 is TGTGCCAGCAGCTTCCAACTAGCGGGACGGGGCACAGATACGCAGTATTTT.

This chain connects TRBV2 to TRBJ1-1; 8 nucleotides agree with TRBD1. The CDR3 has 11 amino acids. CDR1 is SNHLY and CDR2 is FYNNEI in the germline V gene. Trimming removed 8 bases from V and 9 bases from J; junction bases left unmatched: 5. CDR3 DNA sequence: TGTGCCAGCGTCGACAGGGGAAAAGCTTTCTTT. Translation gives CASVDRGKAFF.

The chain couples TRBV29-1 to TRBJ1-3, with 7 nucleotides matching TRBD1. After removal of 4 bases from V and 3 bases from J, the junction contained 6 bases not matched to a gene. Looked up from germline, CDR1 is SQVTM and CDR2 is ANQGSEA. This CDR3 has 14 amino acids. CDR3 bases: TGCAGCGTTGGAGACAGGGTGGGTGGAAACACCATATATTTT. Protein sequence: CSVGDRVGGNTIYF.

The rearrangement links TRBV5-6 to TRBJ2-7, with TRBD1 matching 9 bases. Looked up from germline, CDR1 is SGHDT and CDR2 is YYEEEE. This CDR3 contains 14 residues. The V gene end was trimmed by 1 base and the J gene end by 6 bases; junction bases not matched to a gene: 5. This chain's CDR3 is CASSLWDRVGEQYF. CDR3 bases: TGTGCCAGCAGCTTGTGGGACAGGGTGGGCGAGCAGTACTTC.

A few counts support this clone. This chain links TRBV2 with TRBJ1-1, with D possibly matching TRBD1 (5 bases). This CDR3 has 15 amino acids. Deletions cut 4 bases from V and 2 bases from J, with 14 bases between. Germline loops: CDR1 SNHLY, CDR2 FYNNEI. CDR3 amino acids: CASSAATRGNTEAFF. The CDR3 region has the DNA TGTGCCAGCAGTGCGGCGACAAGGGGAAACACTGAAGCTTTCTTT.

The V and J genes are TRBV6-5 and TRBJ2-7; 9 bases map to TRBD2. The CDR3 loop spans 14 amino acids. Germline V lookup: CDR1 MNHEY, CDR2 SVGAGI. With V trimmed by 10 bases and J by 6 bases, 13 bases remained unmatched. CDR3 in amino acids: CATTVYSGGSEQYF. The DNA of the CDR3 is TGTGCCACGACGGTTTATAGCGGGGGCAGCGAGCAGTACTTC.